This TCR beta chain appears in the sequencing data of a study of response to subunit inactivated influenza vaccine. General observations from the study: Only a handful of new T cells, the authors suggested, are recruited with each seasonal influenza vaccination.

The CDR3 consists of 16 residues. The junction had 6 bases not matched to a gene; V was cut back by 3 bases and J by 1 base. CDR1 and CDR2 from the germline V gene are MDHEN and SYDVKM. This clonotype was observed a handful of times. Its cognate antigen is unknown. TCRdb itself ran the RT-PCR reads through MiXCR, one entry per CDR3 protein. The data show 560,000 or so distinct CDR3 sequences, under 9% seen once. The V call is TRBV28, the J call TRBJ1-2, with 9 nucleotides matching TRBD1. The sequencing used PBMCs from blood, collected about 24 months after vaccination. This clonotype was obtained from a man between 50 and 70 years old who received an inactivated influenza vaccine. The DNA for the CDR3 is TGTGCCAGCAGTTTGACAGGGGGATCATTTAACTATGGCTACACCTTC. This sequence encodes CASSLTGGSFNYGYTF.